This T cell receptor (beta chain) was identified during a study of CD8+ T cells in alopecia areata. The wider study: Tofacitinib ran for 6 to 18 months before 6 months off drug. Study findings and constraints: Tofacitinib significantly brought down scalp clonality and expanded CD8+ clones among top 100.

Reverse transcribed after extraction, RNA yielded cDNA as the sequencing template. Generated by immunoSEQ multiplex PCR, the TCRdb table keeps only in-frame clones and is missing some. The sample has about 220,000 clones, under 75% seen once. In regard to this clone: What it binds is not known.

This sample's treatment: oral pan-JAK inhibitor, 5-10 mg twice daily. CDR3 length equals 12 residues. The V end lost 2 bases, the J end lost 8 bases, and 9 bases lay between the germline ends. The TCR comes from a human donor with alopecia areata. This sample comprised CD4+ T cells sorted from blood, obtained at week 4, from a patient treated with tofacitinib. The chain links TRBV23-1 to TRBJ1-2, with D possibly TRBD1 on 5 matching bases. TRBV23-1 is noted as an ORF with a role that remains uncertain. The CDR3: CASSQTGRGYTF. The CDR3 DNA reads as TGCGCCAGCAGTCAAACGGGGCGAGGCTACACCTTC.